This is a list of T cell receptor beta chains from one sample in a study of blood T cell repertoires in COVID-19. Here immunoSEQ multiplex PCR was the method, and the copy in TCRdb shows in-frame clones only, minus some. Of hundreds of thousands of clones listed, around four fifths are singletons. Sequencing was carried out using peripheral blood. The receptors were sampled from a man under 40 with active or convalescent COVID-19. Each CDR3 is given with its conserved first and last residue. Fields, in order: clone size, V gene, J gene, D gene, CDR3 length, CDR3 DNA, CDR3 protein. The D gene is left open where the match is weak. Not all rows give a size; the values are once, few, many and, for expanded clones, a class.

>NA|TRBV5-4|TRBJ1-3|NA|15
TGTGCCAGCAGCTTGGACCCCATCGGTGGAAACACCATATATTTT
CASSLDPIGGNTIYF
>NA|TRBV6-5|TRBJ1-3|NA|13
TGTGCCAGCTCCAGGGAATTTGGAAACACCATATATTTT
CASSREFGNTIYF
>once|TRBV4-1|TRBJ2-7|NA|16
TGCGCCAGCAGCCAAGGGCTGCGGGGGCAGACCTACGAGCAGTACTTC
CASSQGLRGQTYEQYF
>NA|TRBV29-1|TRBJ2-5|NA|14
TGCAGCGTTGTGTCTAGGGGGTTGGGGGAGACCCAGTACTTC
CSVVSRGLGETQYF
>NA|TRBV11-3|TRBJ1-6|NA|17
TGTGCCAACGCAATGACAGAGAACAGCTCCTATAATTCACCCCTCCACTTT
CANAMTENSSYNSPLHF
>NA|TRBV19|TRBJ1-1|NA|13
TGTGCCAGTAGTATCACAGCGAACACTGAAGCTTTCTTT
CASSITANTEAFF
>NA|TRBV18|TRBJ1-2|NA|14
TGTGCCAGCTCACCGTCAGGGTTGGCCTATGGCTACACCTTC
CASSPSGLAYGYTF
>NA|TRBV4-1|TRBJ1-3|NA|16
TGCGCCAGCAGCCTGTCCTGGGCAGACTCTGGAAACACCATATATTTT
CASSLSWADSGNTIYF
>NA|TRBV24-1|TRBJ2-1|NA|16
TGTGCCACCAGTGAAACAGGGGGGGGGACCTACAATGAGCAGTTCTTC
CATSETGGGTYNEQFF
>NA|TRBV6-5|TRBJ2-5|NA|14
TGTGCCAGCAGTTACTCGGTACTTCAAGAGACCCAGTACTTC
CASSYSVLQETQYF
>few|TRBV7-2|TRBJ1-5|NA|12
TGTGCCAGCAGCTTAACAAATCAGCCCCAGCATTTT
CASSLTNQPQHF
>NA|TRBV7-2|TRBJ2-5|NA|13
TGTGCCAGCAGCTTAGGGAGGGGAGAGACCCAGTACTTC
CASSLGRGETQYF
>NA|TRBV6-2/TRBV6-3|TRBJ1-2|TRBD1|17
TGTGCCAGCAGTGCCACCGGGACAGGTGGGAAACGGGAGGGCTACACCTTC
CASSATGTGGKREGYTF
>once|TRBV5-1|TRBJ1-1|NA|13
TGCGCCAGCAGCTCGTGGGGCCAGGGGGAAGCTTTCTTT
CASSSWGQGEAFF
>few|TRBV3-1/TRBV3-2|TRBJ2-2|NA|13
TGTGCCAGCAAGGGACATCGGACCGGGGAGCTGTTTTTT
CASKGHRTGELFF
>NA|TRBV2|TRBJ1-6|NA|15
TGTGCCAGCAGTGAAGGAACAGCTTATAATTCACCCCTCCACTTT
CASSEGTAYNSPLHF
>NA|TRBV12-3/TRBV12-4|TRBJ2-1|NA|11
TGTGCCAGCAGTTTAGGTAGTGAGCAGTTCTTC
CASSLGSEQFF
>NA|TRBV28|TRBJ2-5|TRBD2|16
TGTGCCAGCAGGGACAGACTAGCGGGAGGGCCTGAGACCCAGTACTTC
CASRDRLAGGPETQYF
>once|TRBV2|TRBJ1-2|NA|13
TGTGCCAGCAGACAGATTTCTAACTATGGCTACACCTTC
CASRQISNYGYTF
>NA|TRBV28|TRBJ2-3|TRBD2|17
TGTGCCAGCAGTCTATGGCCGGCCAGCGGGGGTACAGATACGCAGTATTTT
CASSLWPASGGTDTQYF
>NA|TRBV28|TRBJ1-6|NA|13
TGTGCCAGCAGTTTCATGGACAGCTCACCCCTCCACTTT
CASSFMDSSPLHF
>NA|TRBV20-1|TRBJ1-2|NA|11
TGCAGTGCTAGGCTCCAGGGTGACTACACCTTC
CSARLQGDYTF
>NA|TRBV9|TRBJ2-1|NA|18
TGTGCCAGCAGCGTAAGGCCCTCGGGCTTAGGGGGTGGCGATGAGCAGTTCTTC
CASSVRPSGLGGGDEQFF
>NA|TRBV19|TRBJ1-1|NA|12
TGTGCCAGTAGTTACGCGGGGACTGAAGCTTTCTTT
CASSYAGTEAFF
>many|TRBV9|TRBJ2-7|NA|13
TGTGCCAGCAGCCCGGGACAAAGCTACGAGCAGTACTTC
CASSPGQSYEQYF
>NA|TRBV12-3/TRBV12-4|TRBJ1-6|TRBD1|13
TGTGCCAGCAGCGACAGGGGAATTCGACCCCTCCACTTT
CASSDRGIRPLHF
>NA|TRBV18|TRBJ1-2|TRBD1|12
TGTGCCACCGGGACAGGGCTAAATGGCTACACCTTC
CATGTGLNGYTF
>NA|TRBV28|TRBJ1-1|TRBD1|16
TGTGCCAGCAGTTTTACAGGGGGCAGTGGTAGCACTGAAGCTTTCTTT
CASSFTGGSGSTEAFF
>NA|TRBV27|TRBJ2-5|NA|13
TGTGCCAGCAGTTCATACCGGGAGGAGACCCAGTACTTC
CASSSYREETQYF
>NA|TRBV9|TRBJ1-2|NA|13
TGTGCCAGCAGCTCGACAGTGTCCTATGGCTACACCTTC
CASSSTVSYGYTF
>few|TRBV27|TRBJ1-2|TRBD1|16
TGTGCCAGCAGTCTACTTTCGACAGGGCCTAACTATGGCTACACCTTC
CASSLLSTGPNYGYTF
>NA|TRBV14|TRBJ2-5|TRBD2|14
TGTGCCAGCAGCCAAGTGACTAGCGGGAACCCCCAGTACTTC
CASSQVTSGNPQYF
>NA|TRBV19|TRBJ1-2|TRBD1|13
TGTGCCAGTAGTCTCGACCACAGGGGGTTGGGCACCTTC
CASSLDHRGLGTF
>NA|TRBV20-1|TRBJ2-7|NA|11
TGCAGTGAGAGTTACGGGTACGAGCAGTACTTC
CSESYGYEQYF
>NA|TRBV7-2|TRBJ1-2|NA|11
TGTGCCAGCAGCCCTACAGGGGGCTACACCTTC
CASSPTGGYTF
>NA|TRBV5-1|TRBJ2-3|TRBD2|16
TGCGCCAGCAGCCCGGGACTATCTCTGAGGGCAGATACGCAGTATTTT
CASSPGLSLRADTQYF
>NA|TRBV19|TRBJ1-1|NA|12
TGTGCCAGTAGTCTGGACAGTCTCGAAGCTTTCTTT
CASSLDSLEAFF
>NA|TRBV7-9|TRBJ2-5|TRBD2|13
TGTGCCAGCAGCTTCGGGGGGGCAGAGACCCAGTACTTC
CASSFGGAETQYF
>NA|TRBV5-6|TRBJ2-3|TRBD2|13
TGTGCCACCACACGGGAGGGTGAGGAGACGCAGTATTTT
CATTREGEETQYF
>NA|TRBV6-5|TRBJ1-4|NA|13
TGTGCCAGCAGAGCGGGGGGCGAGGAAAAACTGTTTTTT
CASRAGGEEKLFF
>NA|TRBV5-4|TRBJ1-3|NA|12
TGTGCCAGCAGCTATGACAGCTACACCATATATTTT
CASSYDSYTIYF
>NA|TRBV15|TRBJ2-3|NA|14
TGTGCCACCAGCAGAGAACCGCTCGCGAATACGCAGTATTTT
CATSREPLANTQYF
>NA|TRBV5-3|TRBJ2-7|NA|12
TGTGCCAGAAGCGCCGGACACTACGAGCAGTACTTC
CARSAGHYEQYF